This passage covers 27 T cell receptor beta chains from one sample sequenced in a study of T cell repertoires in ileal Crohn's disease. Data came from immunoSEQ multiplex PCR; TCRdb stores just in-frame clones and leaves some out. The sample consists of over 9,500 clones, approximately 82% of them appearing once. Sequencing input: ileal tissue. Receptors originate from an adult with Crohn's disease.

This clone was seen a few times. The chain carries TRBV11-3 and TRBJ2-3; TRBD2 might be the D (6 bases). This CDR3 spans 14 amino acids. V dropped 5 bases and J dropped 2 bases, with 11 bases sitting between them. The germline CDR1 and CDR2 sequences are SGHNT and YENEEA. CDR3 nucleotides: TGTGCCAGCAGCCGCGGGGCGGCCACAGATACGCAGTATTTT. As protein: CASSRGAATDTQYF. Together with reference TRBV11-3 and TRBJ2-3, the CDR3 gives the full variable domain: EAGVVQSPRYKIIEKKQPVAFWCNPISGHNTLYWYLQNLGQGPELLIRYENEEAVDDSQLPKDRFSAERLKGVDSTLKIQPAELGDSAVYLCASSRGAATDTQYFGPGTRLTVL.

This clone was detected a few times. J is TRBJ1-5 and V is TRBV15, with 11 bases aligning to TRBD1. The CDR3 spans 16 residues. Germline assignment: CDR1 LNHNV and CDR2 YYDKDF (reference sequence). V lost 2 bases and J lost 4; bases outside the gene matches: 4. CDR3 DNA: TGTGCCACCAGCAGAACCGGACAGGGGGCAAATCAGCCCCAGCATTTT. Its translation is CATSRTGQGANQPQHF.

The CDR3 DNA sequence: TGCAGCGTTGTTCGGGGGGGCGAGGCTTTCTTT. As protein: CSVVRGGEAFF. The chain carries TRBV29-1 and TRBJ1-1, with TRBD1 as a possible D gene (6 bases). Germline V lookup: CDR1 SQVTM, CDR2 ANQGSEA. Deletions cut 4 bases from V and 11 bases from J, with 14 bases between. The CDR3 is made up of 11 amino acids.

Written as DNA, the CDR3 is TGCGCCAGCAGCTTGTCGGGAGACGAGACCCAGTACTTC. As protein: CASSLSGDETQYF. The chain has TRBV5-1 and TRBJ2-5; perhaps TRBD2 as D (6 bases). Germline CDR1 is SGHRS and CDR2 is YFSETQ. The CDR3 is 13 residues long. V lost 1 base and J lost 5, with 9 bases in between.

The chain is built from TRBV4-1 and TRBJ1-4; no clear D gene. Trimming removed 0 bases from V and 7 bases from J, with 12 bases in between. The CDR3 spans 15 residues. CDR1 and CDR2 from the germline V gene are MGHRA and YSYEKL. This CDR3 is CASSQDRGRGEKLFF. The CDR3 DNA reads as TGCGCCAGCAGCCAAGATCGAGGGAGAGGTGAAAAACTGTTTTTT.

V is TRBV6-4 and J is TRBJ2-2, with TRBD2 identical over 7 bases. This CDR3 contains 13 residues. V was pared by 8 bases and J by 6 bases, with 6 bases of the junction left unmatched. Per germline, CDR1 MRHNA and CDR2 SNTAGT. CDR3 residues: CASGLDGAGELFF. The CDR3 bases are TGTGCCAGCGGACTAGACGGTGCCGGGGAGCTGTTTTTT.

This clone showed up just a few times. The CDR3 DNA reads as TGTGCCAGCAGTTTTATTAAGCAGGTCCATCAGCCCCAGCATTTT. This codes for CASSFIKQVHQPQHF. This sequence joins TRBV28 and TRBJ1-5; D gene unclear. This CDR3 has 15 amino acids. Trimming stripped 3 bases from V and 5 bases from J, with 14 bases between. The V gene's germline CDR1 is MDHEN and CDR2 SYDVKM.

The chain is built from TRBV27 and TRBJ2-2, with a tentative D call TRBD2 (5 bases). Trimming pared 5 bases from V and 7 bases from J, leaving 14 bases between. Germline CDR1 and CDR2: MNHEY and SMNVEV (reference sequence). CDR3 length: 14 residues. CDR3 in DNA: TGTGCCAGCAGTCCCGTCCCGGGGTACGGGGAGCTGTTTTTT. It encodes CASSPVPGYGELFF.

The chain recombines TRBV6-5 with TRBJ2-5; TRBD2 matches 7 bases. Germline CDR1 and CDR2: MNHEY and SVGAGI. After removal of 11 bases from V and 4 bases from J, the junction contained 10 bases not matched to a gene. The CDR3 covers 13 residues. The CDR3 spells CAARAGVGETQYF. As DNA, the CDR3 is TGTGCCGCCCGGGCGGGAGTTGGAGAGACCCAGTACTTC.

V gene TRBV9 combines with J gene TRBJ1-2, with D possibly being TRBD1 (5 bases). The CDR3 consists of 14 residues. Germline lookup yields CDR1 SGDLS and CDR2 YYNGEE. With 0 bases removed from V and 6 bases from J, the gap between germline ends came to 12 bases. In nucleotides, the CDR3 is TGTGCCAGCAGCGTAGCCCCAGGGAACCATGGCTACACCTTC. Amino acids: CASSVAPGNHGYTF.

This chain uses TRBV6-1 with TRBJ1-1; D call uncertain. V lost 8 bases and J 4 bases, leaving 8 bases between the germline ends. This CDR3 contains 11 residues. Germline lookup yields CDR1 MNHNS and CDR2 SASEGT. CDR3 coding DNA: TGTGCCAGCCGGGATCTCACTGAAGCTTTCTTT. Its translation is CASRDLTEAFF.

The gene calls are TRBV5-1 and TRBJ2-3; 7 bases agree with TRBD2. Germline CDR1 and CDR2: SGHRS and YFSETQ. The length of the CDR3 is 16 residues. The junction had 15 bases not matched to a gene; V was cut back by 7 bases and J by 4 bases. This chain's CDR3 is CASSYLSGTGADTQYF. CDR3 sequence (DNA): TGCGCCAGCTCCTACCTAAGCGGGACGGGGGCAGATACGCAGTATTTT.

This chain connects TRBV5-4 to TRBJ2-3, with a tentative D call TRBD2 (5 bases). Germline CDR1 is SGHNT and CDR2 is YYREEE (reference sequence). This CDR3 is 13 amino acids long. Between the trimmed V and J ends, which lost 5 bases and 4 bases, there was a span of 11 bases. CDR3 loop: CASRLAIADTQYF. Written as DNA, the CDR3 is TGTGCCAGCAGGCTAGCTATCGCAGATACGCAGTATTTT.

The CDR3 region is CASSSGRRDTQYF. CDR3 bases: TGTGCCAGCAGCAGCGGACGGAGAGATACGCAGTATTTT. The rearrangement links TRBV28 to TRBJ2-3; tentatively, D is TRBD2 (5 bases). With 6 bases removed from V and 5 bases from J, the gap between germline ends came to 12 bases. Looked up from germline, CDR1 is MDHEN and CDR2 is SYDVKM. The length of the CDR3 is 13 residues.

J is TRBJ2-1 and V is TRBV10-3; D gene ambiguous. V dropped 0 bases and J dropped 1 base, with 7 bases sitting between them. Germline CDR1 reads ENHRY; CDR2 reads SYGVKD. This CDR3 is built from 15 residues. The CDR3 DNA follows: TGTGCCATCAGTGAGTCGAGCGAATCCTACAATGAGCAGTTCTTC. Translated: CAISESSESYNEQFF.

The chain is built from TRBV5-6 and TRBJ2-7, with 8 bases matching TRBD2. Germline V gene sequence: CDR1 SGHDT, CDR2 YYEEEE. V shed 2 bases and J 7 bases; nucleotides not matched to a gene: 5. CDR3 size: 13 residues. CDR3 DNA sequence: TGTGCCAGCAGCTTCGGGGGGGGGAGGGAGCAGTACTTC. It encodes CASSFGGGREQYF.

This clone was seen a handful of times. The CDR3 nucleotides read TGTGCCAGCAGCTTAAGTAGCGGGAGCTACAATGAGCAGTTCTTC. Translation: CASSLSSGSYNEQFF. The chain employs TRBV11-2 and TRBJ2-1, with 9 bases lining up with TRBD2. The CDR3 loop spans 15 amino acids. From germline, CDR1 is SGHAT and CDR2 FQNNGV. The junction had 2 bases not matched to a gene; V was cut back by 2 bases and J by 3 bases. The full variable domain, with the rest looked up from reference TRBV11-2 and TRBJ2-1, is EAGVAQSPRYKIIEKRQSVAFWCNPISGHATLYWYQQILGQGPKLLIQFQNNGVVDDSQLPKDRFSAERLKGVDSTLKIQPAKLEDSAVYLCASSLSSGSYNEQFFGPGTRLTVL.

The rearrangement joins TRBV5-1 to TRBJ1-6, with TRBD1 identical over 7 bases. Per germline, CDR1 SGHRS and CDR2 YFSETQ. V lost 0 bases to trimming and J lost 8 bases; unmatched junction nucleotides: 5. The CDR3 is 15 residues long. The CDR3 region has the DNA TGCGCCAGCAGCTTGGGACAGGGTTGGCATTCACCCCTCCACTTT. Amino acid sequence: CASSLGQGWHSPLHF. Looking up the rest from reference TRBV5-1 and TRBJ1-6 gives the full variable domain: KAGVTQTPRYLIKTRGQQVTLSCSPISGHRSVSWYQQTPGQGLQFLFEYFSETQRNKGNFPGRFSGRQFSNSRSEMNVSTLELGDSALYLCASSLGQGWHSPLHFGNGTRLTVT.

This clone came up a few times. The chain is built from TRBV5-1 and TRBJ1-4; D may be TRBD1 (6 bases). Trimming cost V 2 bases and J 3 bases, with 14 bases left between them. This CDR3 has 16 residues. The germline gives CDR1 SGHRS, CDR2 YFSETQ. The CDR3 region has the DNA TGCGCCAGCAGCTTCCAGGGGTTCGGGGCTAATGAAAAACTGTTTTTT. This codes for CASSFQGFGANEKLFF.

In its sample, this clone was seen once. The rearrangement uses TRBV4-3 and TRBJ2-2, with D uncertain. Germline CDR1 and CDR2: LGHNA and YSLEER. With 5 bases removed from V and 0 bases from J, the gap between germline ends came to 16 bases. This CDR3 is built from 17 residues. The CDR3 bases are TGCGCCAGCAGCTTTTCGAGGTTCTCTTCGAACACCGGGGAGCTGTTTTTT. It yields the protein CASSFSRFSSNTGELFF.

The chain couples TRBV18 to TRBJ2-2, with 8 nucleotides matching TRBD1. Germline CDR1 is KGHSH and CDR2 is LQKENI. The V segment lost 5 bases and the J segment 7 bases; nucleotides outside the gene matches: 3. The CDR3 is 13 residues long. The CDR3 loop is CASSSQGDGELFF. CDR3 sequence (DNA): TGTGCCAGCTCATCACAGGGGGACGGGGAGCTGTTTTTT.

The chain uses TRBV18 and TRBJ2-5; the D gene is possibly TRBD2 (6 bases). The CDR3 contains 13 residues. Germline V lookup: CDR1 KGHSH, CDR2 LQKENI. The V gene lost 3 bases and the J gene lost 5 bases, with 10 bases spanning the gap. Here the CDR3 reads CASSPWEEETQYF. The CDR3 DNA sequence: TGTGCCAGCTCACCGTGGGAGGAGGAGACCCAGTACTTC.

This rearrangement joins TRBV6-5 to TRBJ1-2; TRBD1 agrees at 11 bases. The germline gives CDR1 MNHEY, CDR2 SVGAGI. The CDR3 covers 14 residues. Trimming removed 5 bases from V and 7 bases from J; junction bases left unmatched: 6. The DNA of the CDR3 is TGTGCCAGCAGTCGGACAGGGGGCCTGAGTGGCTACACCTTC. This translates into CASSRTGGLSGYTF.

The chain links TRBV2 to TRBJ1-5, with TRBD1 matching 10 bases. The CDR3 is made up of 16 amino acids. The trim removed 4 bases at V and 3 bases at J, leaving 6 bases unmatched. The germline gives CDR1 SNHLY, CDR2 FYNNEI. CDR3 loop: CASSGTGGYINQPQHF. In DNA, the CDR3 is TGTGCCAGCAGTGGGACAGGGGGATATATCAATCAGCCCCAGCATTTT.

The chain couples TRBV6-5 to TRBJ2-7; TRBD2 agrees at 8 bases. The CDR3 loop spans 13 amino acids. J gave up 2 bases and V 6 bases, and 3 bases lay outside the gene matches. CDR1 and CDR2 (germline): MNHEY, SVGAGI. This CDR3 is CASRPGGAYEQYF. The CDR3 DNA sequence: TGTGCCAGCAGGCCGGGGGGGGCCTACGAGCAGTACTTC.

The genes are TRBV23-1 and TRBJ1-1; D gene unclear. TRBV23-1 is placed among ORFs of uncertain function. The V end lost 2 bases, the J end lost 4 bases, and 14 bases lay between the germline ends. CDR3 length: 15 residues. CDR3 in DNA: TGCGCCAGCAGTCAAGGGTCCTTCGGGTGCACTGAAGCTTTCTTT. The encoded protein is CASSQGSFGCTEAFF.

The rearrangement links TRBV2 to TRBJ1-5, with unresolved D. This CDR3 spans 13 amino acids. The germline CDR1 and CDR2 sequences are SNHLY and FYNNEI. The V and J ends lost 2 bases and 2 bases respectively, with 4 bases between them. In DNA form, the CDR3 reads TGTGCCAGCAGTGAACAGGGCAATCAGCCCCAGCATTTT. It encodes CASSEQGNQPQHF.